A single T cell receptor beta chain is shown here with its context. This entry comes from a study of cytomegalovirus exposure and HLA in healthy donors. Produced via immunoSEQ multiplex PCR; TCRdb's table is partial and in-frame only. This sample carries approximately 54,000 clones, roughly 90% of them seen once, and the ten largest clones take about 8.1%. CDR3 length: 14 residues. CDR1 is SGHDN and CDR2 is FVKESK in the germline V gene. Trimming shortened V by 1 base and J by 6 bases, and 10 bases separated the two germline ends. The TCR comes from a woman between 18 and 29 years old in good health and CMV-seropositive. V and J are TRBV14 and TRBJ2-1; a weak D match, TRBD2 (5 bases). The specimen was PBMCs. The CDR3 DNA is TGTGCCAGCAGCCAAGGCGCTAGCATCAATGAGCAGTTCTTC. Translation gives CASSQGASINEQFF. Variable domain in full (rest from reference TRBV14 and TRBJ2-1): EAGVTQFPSHSVIEKGQTVTLRCDPISGHDNLYWYRRVMGKEIKFLLHFVKESKQDESGMPNNRFLAERTGGTYSTLKVQPAELEDSGVYFCASSQGASINEQFFGPGTRLTVL.